A selection of T cell receptor beta chains follows, all from one sample in a study of blood T cell repertoires in COVID-19. Measured with immunoSEQ multiplex PCR; TCRdb has only the in-frame clones, and not every one. The data contain about 300,000 clones, about 88% of them singletons. Sequenced material: peripheral blood. The receptors originated from a man between 65 and 80 years old with acute or convalescent COVID-19. Each CDR3 is given with its conserved first and last residue. The D gene is left open where the match is weak. Only some rows state a clone size, as once, few, many or a class for expanded clones.

TRBD2,few,TRBJ2-3,TRBV9,TGTGCCAGCAGCGTTCGGGGGGGGCGCAGCACAGATACGCAGTATTTT,CASSVRGGRSTDTQYF
TRBD2,.,TRBJ2-1,TRBV4-3,TGCGCCAGCAGCCATCCTGGGGGGGACGTTGGTCAGTTCTTC,CASSHPGGDVGQFF
TRBD1,.,TRBJ2-1,TRBV5-4,TGTGCCAGCAGCGAGGGACAGGGGGGGCCCTACAATGAGCAGTTCTTC,CASSEGQGGPYNEQFF
.,.,TRBJ2-2,TRBV9,TGTGCCAGCAGCGTAGTACAGAACACCGGGGAGCTGTTTTTT,CASSVVQNTGELFF
.,.,TRBJ2-3,TRBV6-1,TGTGCCAGCAGTGAAGGATTCTACGCCCAAGATACGCAGTATTTT,CASSEGFYAQDTQYF
.,.,TRBJ2-1,TRBV5-1,TGCGCCAGCAGCCCGGACAGCTCCTACAATGAGCAGTTCTTC,CASSPDSSYNEQFF
TRBD2,.,TRBJ2-2,TRBV5-1,TGCGCCAGCAGCCGAGCTAGCGGGGGCGGTACCGGGGAGCTGTTTTTT,CASSRASGGGTGELFF
.,.,TRBJ2-1,TRBV7-8,TGTGCCAGCAGCTTCAGCACGAGCGGGCTGAATGAGCAGTTCTTC,CASSFSTSGLNEQFF
.,few,TRBJ1-2,TRBV10-3,TGTGCCATCAGTGAGTCGGAGGCGTATGGCTACACCTTC,CAISESEAYGYTF
TRBD2,.,TRBJ2-4,TRBV18,TGTGCCAGCTCACCCTCCCCGGCAGCGGGGGGGATGGACATTCAGTACTTC,CASSPSPAAGGMDIQYF
.,.,TRBJ2-4,TRBV19,TGTGCCAGTATGCCCGAGTGTCAGTACTTC,CASMPECQYF
.,.,TRBJ1-2,TRBV6-5,TGTGCCAGCAGTTACTCGGTCCAGGGCTATTGGGGCTACACCTTC,CASSYSVQGYWGYTF
TRBD2,once,TRBJ2-2,TRBV7-2,TGTGCCAGCAGCTTGACTAGCCTTACGAGGGAGCTGTTTTTT,CASSLTSLTRELFF
TRBD2,.,TRBJ2-7,TRBV18,TGTGCCAGCTCACCAGGGACTAGCGGGGGCTACGAGCAGTACTTC,CASSPGTSGGYEQYF
.,.,TRBJ2-3,TRBV7-3,TGTGCCAGCAGCTCGACGGCGACTAGCACAGATACGCAGTATTTT,CASSSTATSTDTQYF
TRBD2,.,TRBJ2-7,TRBV20-1,TGCAGTGCTAGTGCGGGGGTAGTCTCCTACGAGCAGTACTTC,CSASAGVVSYEQYF
.,.,TRBJ1-1,TRBV6-5,TGTGCCAGCCTCGAAAGGGCAGGGATGAACACTGAAGCTTTCTTT,CASLERAGMNTEAFF
.,.,TRBJ1-1,TRBV5-1,TGCGCCAGCAGCCCAGGACAGTTCAGGAACACTGAAGCTTTCTTT,CASSPGQFRNTEAFF